This TCR beta chain was obtained from a study of CD8 T cells in Susac syndrome. On this clonotype itself: Its cognate antigen is unknown.

Study-wide points: The study conceded that relatively few individuals underwent its TCR sequencing and HLA analysis.

Sequencing of TCR beta was performed on blood CD8+ and CD4+ T cells. TEMRA cells underwent FACS enrichment and CD8+ and CD4+ T cells underwent negative isolation. CDR1 and CDR2 (germline): SGDLS, YYNGEE. CDR3 length: 14 residues. V gave up 2 bases and J gave up 5 bases, with 11 bases separating them. Random-hexamer reverse transcription was applied to about 0.45 to 1 ug RNA. Amplification of TCR beta CDR3 was carried out by immunoSEQ multiplex PCR, which covered 54 Vbeta and 13 Jbeta segments. TCRdb itself ran the immunoSEQ multiplex PCR reads through MiXCR, one entry per CDR3 protein. The sample holds around 280,000 distinct CDR3 sequences, about 91% seen once.

The sample taken for sequencing was CD4+ T cells from PBMCs. The sequence was collected from a human donor with multiple sclerosis. This chain links TRBV9 with TRBJ2-1; no definite D call. The CDR3 loop reads CASSVIPTDNEQFF. As DNA, the CDR3 is TGTGCCAGCAGCGTGATCCCCACAGACAATGAGCAGTTCTTC.